The rows below give T cell receptor beta chains drawn from one sample of a study of long-term antiretroviral therapy in people with HIV. Repertoires were generated with immunoSEQ multiplex PCR, while TCRdb's copy carries only in-frame clones and drops some. Found here are about 39,000 clones, less than 90% of them singletons; the top ten hold less than 4%. This specimen consisted of unsorted PBMCs, obtained just before starting antiretroviral therapy. All receptors come from a woman aged 18-30 years with HIV. Both conserved end residues are part of each CDR3. Each record gives: D gene, J gene, clone size, V gene, CDR3 DNA, CDR3 protein. The D gene is left open where the match is weak. For some rows the clone size is stated as once, few or many, or as a class when expanded; others skip it.

NA,TRBJ2-3,NA,TRBV19,TGTGCCAGTAGTATTTCCGGATCCCAGTCCCTCACAGATACGCAGTATTTT,CASSISGSQSLTDTQYF
TRBD2,TRBJ2-1,NA,TRBV5-1,TGCGCCAGCAGCTCGACTAGCGGGAGCCAATACAATGAGCAGTTCTTC,CASSSTSGSQYNEQFF
TRBD1,TRBJ1-1,once,TRBV18,TGTGCCAGCTCACCCCGGGACAGGCCTCCTGAAGCTTTCTTT,CASSPRDRPPEAFF
NA,TRBJ1-2,few,TRBV19,TGTGCCAGCGTTCCTAGGGGGGGCCTTGGTGGTGGCTACACCTTC,CASVPRGGLGGGYTF
NA,TRBJ1-2,few,TRBV4-2,TGTGCCAGCAGCCAAGATGCGGGGTCTGGCTACACCTTC,CASSQDAGSGYTF
NA,TRBJ1-1,NA,TRBV23-1,TGCGCCAGCAGCCCCCATTATTCGCTTTTGAACACTGAAGCTTTCTTT,CASSPHYSLLNTEAFF
NA,TRBJ1-2,NA,TRBV28,TGTGCCAGCAGTTTATTGGGGACGGTCTATGGCTACACCTTC,CASSLLGTVYGYTF
TRBD2,TRBJ2-7,NA,TRBV7-9,TGTGCCAGCAGCTTACCCACGGAGCGGGAGGGCGACGGGGAGCAGTACTTC,CASSLPTEREGDGEQYF
NA,TRBJ1-5,NA,TRBV19,TGTGCCAGTAACCCAGGGCGCGGTCAGCCCCAGCATTTT,CASNPGRGQPQHF
NA,TRBJ2-1,NA,TRBV5-6,TGTGCCAGCAGCCCCCGGACGGAAAACAATGAGCAGTTCTTC,CASSPRTENNEQFF
NA,TRBJ2-7,NA,TRBV28,TGTGCCAGCAGTGGGGGTTCCTACGAGCAGTACTTC,CASSGGSYEQYF
TRBD2,TRBJ2-7,NA,TRBV27,TGTGCCAGCATGGGGGGGACCTACGAGCAGTACTTC,CASMGGTYEQYF
NA,TRBJ2-2,NA,TRBV9,TGTGCCAGCAGCGTAAGTGGGGGTAACACCGGGGAGCTGTTTTTT,CASSVSGGNTGELFF
NA,TRBJ2-2,NA,TRBV11-2,TGTGCCATGGGGACGATTAGGGAGCTGTTTTTT,CAMGTIRELFF
TRBD2,TRBJ2-3,once,TRBV11-1,TGTGCCAGCAGCCTCGGACTAGCGGGAGGCACAGATACGCAGTATTTT,CASSLGLAGGTDTQYF
TRBD2,TRBJ2-3,NA,TRBV28,TGTGCCAGCAGTCCAATGGGGGCGGGAGGGTTGACAGATACGCAGTATTTT,CASSPMGAGGLTDTQYF
NA,TRBJ2-1,NA,TRBV13,TGTGCCAGCCGTGGCCATAATGAGCAGTTCTTC,CASRGHNEQFF
TRBD1,TRBJ2-5,NA,TRBV7-2,TGTGCCAGCAGCCCGAGGGGACAGGGGGCGGGAGAGACCCAGTACTTC,CASSPRGQGAGETQYF
NA,TRBJ2-1,NA,TRBV4-3,TGCGCCAGCAGCCAAGATCCATTTCGGAAGGGAAGCTACAATGAGCAGTTCTTC,CASSQDPFRKGSYNEQFF
TRBD2,TRBJ2-1,once,TRBV11-3,TGTGCCAGCAGCACGAGACTAGCGGGAAATGAGCAGTTCTTC,CASSTRLAGNEQFF
TRBD2,TRBJ2-1,NA,TRBV6-1,TGTGCCAGCAGTGAACTAATTAGCGGGACCTACAATGAGCAGTTCTTC,CASSELISGTYNEQFF
NA,TRBJ1-4,NA,TRBV7-2,TGTGCCAGCAGCTATCTTGGGGGGGAAAAACTGTTTTTT,CASSYLGGEKLFF
TRBD2,TRBJ2-1,NA,TRBV4-1,TGCGCCAGCAGCCTGAACGGACTAGCGCACGATGAGCAGTTCTTC,CASSLNGLAHDEQFF
TRBD1,TRBJ2-5,NA,TRBV28,TGTGCCAGCAGCGCCCAGACCGGGACAGGGATGGGGGTTCGGGAGACCCAGTACTTC,CASSAQTGTGMGVRETQYF
NA,TRBJ1-5,NA,TRBV21-1,TGTGCCAGCAGCTCCCCCGGGGGGGCTGGCAATCAGCCCCAGCATTTT,CASSSPGGAGNQPQHF
TRBD1,TRBJ1-6,NA,TRBV25-1,TGTGCCAGCACTGGGACAGGGGGCCATAATTCACCCCTCCACTTT,CASTGTGGHNSPLHF
TRBD1,TRBJ1-2,NA,TRBV7-8,TGTGCCAGCAGCTTAAGATGGACAGGGGATGGCTACACCTTC,CASSLRWTGDGYTF
NA,TRBJ2-6,NA,TRBV20-1,TGCAGTGCTAGAGACGGCGAAGTCCTGACTTTC,CSARDGEVLTF
NA,TRBJ2-2,NA,TRBV4-3,TGCGCCAGCAGCTTCTCCCCCGGAGCCGGGGAGCTGTTTTTT,CASSFSPGAGELFF
NA,TRBJ2-7,NA,TRBV5-1,TGCGCCAGCAGTCTCGGGGGTGGGATTTCCTACGAGCAGTACTTC,CASSLGGGISYEQYF
NA,TRBJ1-4,NA,TRBV5-1,TGCGCCAGCAGCTTGTATTTTAGTAATGAAAAACTGTTTTTT,CASSLYFSNEKLFF
NA,TRBJ2-2,NA,TRBV27,TGTGCCAGCAGTTTATCGGCGCCGGCCGGGGAGCTGTTTTTT,CASSLSAPAGELFF
TRBD2,TRBJ2-1,NA,TRBV7-9,TGTGCCAGCAGCTTCGGACTAGCGGGGGGGGTGGAGTTCTTC,CASSFGLAGGVEFF
NA,TRBJ1-1,NA,TRBV28,TGTGCCAGCAGTTGGGGGGCCCGGAGGACTGAAGCTTTCTTT,CASSWGARRTEAFF
TRBD2,TRBJ2-5,NA,TRBV14,TGTGCCAGCAGCCAAGTCCTAGCGGGATTAAATGAGCAGTACTTC,CASSQVLAGLNEQYF
NA,TRBJ2-7,NA,TRBV9,TGTGCCAGCAGCCCCGTCGGGGACCCAGTCTACGAGCAGTACTTC,CASSPVGDPVYEQYF
TRBD2,TRBJ2-7,NA,TRBV7-9,TGTGCCAGCAGCTTGGGGGGACTAGGGAACGAGCAGTACTTC,CASSLGGLGNEQYF
NA,TRBJ1-5,NA,TRBV5-1,TGCGCCAGCAGCACACAGGGTGGTTTACAGCCCCAGCATTTT,CASSTQGGLQPQHF
NA,TRBJ2-5,NA,TRBV14,TGTGCCAGCAGCCAAGCCCAGACCCAGTACTTC,CASSQAQTQYF
NA,TRBJ2-5,NA,TRBV10-3,TGTGCCATCAGTGAGCCGACCCGGGGGGAGACCCAGTACTTC,CAISEPTRGETQYF
NA,TRBJ2-1,NA,TRBV7-2,TGTGCCAGCAGCCGGACTACTCCCTCCTACAATGAGCAGTTCTTC,CASSRTTPSYNEQFF
NA,TRBJ2-1,NA,TRBV27,TGTGCCAGCAGTCCCCCAAGATCAGGGTTGGTCGGTTCCTACAATGAGCAGTTCTTC,CASSPPRSGLVGSYNEQFF
NA,TRBJ1-2,NA,TRBV27,TGTGCCAGCAGTTTAGGGGGGGGGCACTATGGCTACACCTTC,CASSLGGGHYGYTF
TRBD1,TRBJ1-2,NA,TRBV7-8,TGTGCCAGCAGCCAGCTAGGGGGGGGGACAGGGAGTTATGGCTACACCTTC,CASSQLGGGTGSYGYTF
NA,TRBJ2-5,NA,TRBV7-2,TGTGCCAGCAGCTTAGCTAGCTTAAGAGAGACCCAGTACTTC,CASSLASLRETQYF
NA,TRBJ1-5,medium-sized,TRBV4-2,TGTGCCAGCAGCCAAACCACGGATCAGCCCCAGCATTTT,CASSQTTDQPQHF